The 17 T cell receptor beta chains in this list originate from one sample, sequenced in a study of T cells after yellow fever vaccination. Each CDR3 protein gets one entry after TCRdb re-called the 5' RACE reads with MiXCR. The sample contains hundreds of thousands of distinct CDR3 sequences, 12% of which appear only once. Sequenced here: PBMCs, sampled on the day of the yellow fever booster vaccination. These receptors all come from a man under 40 who received the YFV17D yellow fever vaccine.

The chain recombines TRBV7-9 with TRBJ2-1; a weak D match, TRBD2 (6 bases). Germline V gene lookup returns CDR1 SEHNR and CDR2 FQNEAQ (reference sequence). This CDR3 contains 17 residues. The V gene lost 3 bases and the J gene lost 4 bases, with 19 bases spanning the gap. This CDR3 reads CASSFKIGGGKYNEQFF. The CDR3, as DNA: TGTGCCAGCAGCTTTAAGATTGGAGGCGGGAAATACAATGAGCAGTTCTTC.

This clonotype has a handful of counts. This chain uses TRBV3-1 with TRBJ1-2; D call uncertain. Trimming shortened V by 3 bases and J by 0 bases, and 11 bases separated the two germline ends. Germline values: CDR1 LGHDT, CDR2 YNNKEL (reference sequence). The CDR3 is 15 residues long. The DNA of the CDR3 is TGTGCCAGCAGCCAGTACAGCTCCTCTAACTATGGCTACACCTTC. Its protein product is CASSQYSSSNYGYTF.

Only a few counts were recorded for this clonotype. The junction shows a germline mismatch at one end, possibly a read error. The CDR3 DNA reads as TGTGCAAGCAGCTTAGTTGAACACAGCACAGATACGCAGTATTTT. This translates into CASSLVEHSTDTQYF. The chain is built from TRBV7-2 and TRBJ2-3; no clear D. The CDR3 runs to 15 residues. Germline CDR1 is SGHTA and CDR2 is FQGNSA.

This clonotype was counted only a few times. The V and J genes are TRBV5-6 and TRBJ1-2, with D uncertain. This CDR3 spans 12 amino acids. Trimming removed 4 bases from V and 2 bases from J, with 6 bases in between. Germline CDR1 and CDR2: SGHDT and YYEEEE. This chain's CDR3 is CASSGANYGYTF. Here the CDR3 DNA reads TGTGCCAGCAGCGGAGCGAACTATGGCTACACCTTC.

The chain combines TRBV7-9 with TRBJ2-1, with 9 nucleotides matching TRBD1. The V and J ends lost 5 bases and 8 bases, in that order; junction bases with no gene match: 7. CDR1 and CDR2 (germline): SEHNR, FQNEAQ (reference sequence). The CDR3 spans 14 residues. The CDR3 nucleotides read TGTGCCAGCAGCGCACCGGGACAGGGAGATGAGCAGTTCTTC. This translates into CASSAPGQGDEQFF.

This sequence joins TRBV20-1 and TRBJ2-7, with 11 bases lining up with TRBD1. The CDR3 loop spans 14 amino acids. Germline-derived CDR1 and CDR2 are DFQATT and SNEGSKA (reference sequence). Trimming at V came to 6 bases and at J to 3 bases, leaving 7 bases not matched to a gene. CDR3 coding DNA: TGCAGTGCGGCCTGGGACAGGGGGATCTACGAGCAGTACTTC. It is translated as CSAAWDRGIYEQYF.

This clonotype was observed a handful of times. The DNA of the CDR3 is TGTGCCAGCAGCCGGACAGGAAGTAGCATCGATGGCTACACCTTC. Its protein is CASSRTGSSIDGYTF. The chain is built from TRBV12-3 or TRBV12-4 and TRBJ1-2; TRBD1 matches 7 bases. J was trimmed by 6 bases and V by 6 bases; bases with no gene match: 13. The CDR3 is made up of 15 amino acids.

This clonotype was seen more than once but under ten times. The rearrangement joins TRBV5-4 to TRBJ2-7; 10 bases match TRBD1. This CDR3 is 14 amino acids long. After removal of 4 bases from V and 5 bases from J, the junction contained 6 bases not matched to a gene. CDR1 is SGHNT, CDR2 YYREEE, per germline (reference sequence). DNA of the CDR3: TGTGCCAGCAGCACCCGGGACAGGGGCCACGAGCAGTACTTC. This codes for CASSTRDRGHEQYF.

This clonotype was seen a few times. This rearrangement joins TRBV7-9 to TRBJ2-2; 8 bases agree with TRBD2. J lost 4 bases, V lost 4 bases, and 8 bases had no gene match. The CDR3 is 16 residues long. The germline gives CDR1 SEHNR, CDR2 FQNEAQ (reference sequence). CDR3 sequence: CASSSPRGRPTGELFF. CDR3 coding DNA: TGTGCCAGCAGCTCGCCACGCGGGAGGCCCACCGGGGAGCTGTTTTTT.

This chain uses TRBV12-3 or TRBV12-4 with TRBJ1-1, with D tentatively TRBD1 (5 bases). The CDR3 has 11 residues. The V and J ends lost 10 bases and 5 bases respectively, with 11 bases between them. As DNA, the CDR3 is TGTGCCACAGGGACGGCGACTGAAGCTTTCTTT. The encoded protein is CATGTATEAFF.

V usage is TRBV20-1 and J usage is TRBJ1-5; D ambiguous. Germline CDR1 DFQATT, CDR2 SNEGSKA (reference sequence). The CDR3 extends over 16 amino acids. Trimming took 2 bases from V and 0 from J, leaving 14 bases between them. CDR3: CSARRTTRVSNQPQHF. The CDR3 coding sequence is TGCAGTGCTAGACGAACAACGAGGGTTAGCAATCAGCCCCAGCATTTT.

The chain is built from TRBV3-1 and TRBJ2-3; D uncertain. Trimming took 0 bases from V and 2 from J, leaving 6 bases between them. There are 14 residues in the CDR3. The germline CDR1 and CDR2 sequences are LGHDT and YNNKEL (reference sequence). CDR3: CASSQERPTDTQYF. For the CDR3, the DNA is TGTGCCAGCAGCCAAGAGCGGCCCACAGATACGCAGTATTTT.

CDR3 nucleotide sequence: TGTGCCAGCAGCGTAGATGTGACAGCCAATCAGCCCCAGCATTTT. This sequence encodes CASSVDVTANQPQHF. The V call is TRBV9, the J call TRBJ1-5, with TRBD1 as a possible D gene (5 bases). V lost 0 bases, J lost 3 bases, and 10 bases lay in between. In germline, CDR1 is SGDLS, CDR2 YYNGEE. CDR3 size: 15 residues.

In this sample, this clonotype turned up a few times. The V call is TRBV20-1, the J call TRBJ1-2, with D possibly being TRBD1 (5 bases). V lost 3 bases to trimming and J lost 5 bases, with 7 bases between them. Germline V gene lookup returns CDR1 DFQATT and CDR2 SNEGSKA (reference sequence). CDR3 length: 11 amino acids. The DNA of the CDR3 is TGCAGTGCTAGCACAGGTTATGGCTACACCTTC. Its translation: CSASTGYGYTF.

This clonotype has just a few counts. J is TRBJ2-4 and V is TRBV6-1, with D possibly TRBD1 on 5 matching bases. Germline CDR1 and CDR2: MNHNS and SASEGT. With 10 bases removed from V and 1 base from J, the gap between germline ends came to 17 bases. This CDR3 is built from 15 residues. The CDR3 here is CAIVDTPRAKNIQYF. CDR3 nucleotide sequence: TGTGCCATCGTGGACACCCCTAGGGCCAAAAACATTCAGTACTTC.

This clonotype was seen more than once but under ten times. This sequence joins TRBV10-3 and TRBJ1-2; 10 bases map to TRBD1. V shed 6 bases, J shed 7 bases, and the junction held 5 bases outside the gene matches. CDR1 is ENHRY and CDR2 is SYGVKD in the germline V gene. The CDR3 spans 13 residues. The CDR3 protein is CAIRRQGALGYTF. The DNA for the CDR3 is TGTGCCATCAGGCGACAGGGGGCGCTTGGCTACACCTTC.

This clonotype was found many times. The chain is built from TRBV20-1 and TRBJ1-1; D may be TRBD1 (5 bases). The V end lost 6 bases, the J end lost 7 bases, and 18 bases lay between the germline ends. Germline CDR1 reads DFQATT; CDR2 reads SNEGSKA (reference sequence). The CDR3 sequence is 13 residues long. CDR3 protein: CSAAPGILGEAFF. CDR3 in DNA: TGCAGTGCCGCCCCAGGGATTCTCGGTGAAGCTTTCTTT.